The entry that follows covers one TCR beta chain sequence. Its antigen is undetermined. The data belong to a study of radiotherapy plus CTLA-4 blockade in lung cancer. Looking at the study overall: Patients showed objective responses in 15% to 20% of cases and disease control in under 35%.

The V end lost 4 bases, the J end lost 0 bases, and 7 bases lay between the germline ends. Looked up from germline, CDR1 is MNHNS and CDR2 is SASEGT. This CDR3 is 14 amino acids long. Patients in the study, people with chemo-refractory metastatic non-small-cell lung cancer, received focal radiation plus ipilimumab CTLA-4 blockade. Profiled with immunoSEQ multiplex PCR; TCRdb holds only in-frame clones, not every one. The sample records about 60,000 clones, 70% to 80% being singletons. Findings and caveats of the study: Subsequent to radiotherapy plus ipilimumab, tumor-derived TCR clones underwent expansion in blood.

The sequence derives from a human donor with non-small cell lung cancer who had a partial response to radiotherapy plus ipilimumab. Sequencing used peripheral blood, obtained from a patient treated with radiotherapy plus ipilimumab. J is TRBJ1-5 and V is TRBV6-1; the D gene is possibly TRBD1 (5 bases). This CDR3 is CASSAGVSNQPQHF. In DNA, the CDR3 is TGTGCCAGCAGTGCGGGGGTTAGCAATCAGCCCCAGCATTTT.